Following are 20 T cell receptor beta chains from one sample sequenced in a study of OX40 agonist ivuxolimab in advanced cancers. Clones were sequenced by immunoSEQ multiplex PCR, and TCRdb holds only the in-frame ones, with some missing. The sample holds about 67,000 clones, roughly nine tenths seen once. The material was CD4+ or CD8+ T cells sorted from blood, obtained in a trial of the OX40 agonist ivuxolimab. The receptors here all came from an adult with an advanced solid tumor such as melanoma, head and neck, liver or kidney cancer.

The CDR3, as DNA: TGTGCCAGCATTAGGGGGCTTGCTACTAATGAAAAACTGTTTTTT. Protein product: CASIRGLATNEKLFF. This sequence joins TRBV2 and TRBJ1-4, with 7 bases fitting TRBD1. Germline V gene data show CDR1 as SNHLY and CDR2 as FYNNEI. The V and J ends lost 7 bases and 2 bases, in that order; junction bases with no gene match: 7. CDR3 length equals 15 residues.

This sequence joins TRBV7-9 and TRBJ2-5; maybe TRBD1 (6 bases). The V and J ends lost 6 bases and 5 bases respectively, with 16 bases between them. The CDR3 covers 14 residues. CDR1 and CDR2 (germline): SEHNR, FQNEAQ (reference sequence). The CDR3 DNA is TGTGCCAGCAGATTACAGGGAGCCGGCGAGACCCAGTACTTC. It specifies CASRLQGAGETQYF.

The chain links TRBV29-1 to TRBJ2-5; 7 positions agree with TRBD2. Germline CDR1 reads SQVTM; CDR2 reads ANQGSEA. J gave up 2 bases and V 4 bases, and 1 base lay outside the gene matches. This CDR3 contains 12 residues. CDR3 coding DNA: TGCAGCGTTGGGACTAGTCAAGAGACCCAGTACTTC. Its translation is CSVGTSQETQYF.

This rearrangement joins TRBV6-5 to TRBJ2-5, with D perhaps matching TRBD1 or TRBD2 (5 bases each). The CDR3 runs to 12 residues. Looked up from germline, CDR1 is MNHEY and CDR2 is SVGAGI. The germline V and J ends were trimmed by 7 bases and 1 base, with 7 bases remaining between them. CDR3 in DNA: TGTGCCAGCAAGGGACCCCAAGAGACCCAGTACTTC. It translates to CASKGPQETQYF.

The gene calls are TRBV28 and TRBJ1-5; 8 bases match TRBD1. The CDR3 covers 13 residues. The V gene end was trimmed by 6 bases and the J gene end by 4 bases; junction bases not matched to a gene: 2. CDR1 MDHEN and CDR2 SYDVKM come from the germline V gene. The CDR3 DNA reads TGTGCCAGCAGACGGACAGGGAATCAGCCCCAGCATTTT. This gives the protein CASRRTGNQPQHF. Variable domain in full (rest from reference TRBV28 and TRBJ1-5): DVKVTQSSRYLVKRTGEKVFLECVQDMDHENMFWYRQDPGLGLRLIYFSYDVKMKEKGDIPEGYSVSREKKERFSLILESASTNQTSMYLCASRRTGNQPQHFGDGTRLSIL.

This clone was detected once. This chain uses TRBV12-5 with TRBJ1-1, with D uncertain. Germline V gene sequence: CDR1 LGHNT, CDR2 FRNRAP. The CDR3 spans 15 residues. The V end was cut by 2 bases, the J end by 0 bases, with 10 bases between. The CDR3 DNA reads TGTGCTAGTGGTTTGAATCGGCAGATGAACACTGAAGCTTTCTTT. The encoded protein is CASGLNRQMNTEAFF.

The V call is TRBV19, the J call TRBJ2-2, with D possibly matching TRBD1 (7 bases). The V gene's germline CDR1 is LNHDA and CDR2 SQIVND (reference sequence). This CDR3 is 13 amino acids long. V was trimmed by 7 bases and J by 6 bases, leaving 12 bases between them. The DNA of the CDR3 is TGTGCCAGTACAGGGGGGAAAGCCGGGGAGCTGTTTTTT. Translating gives CASTGGKAGELFF.

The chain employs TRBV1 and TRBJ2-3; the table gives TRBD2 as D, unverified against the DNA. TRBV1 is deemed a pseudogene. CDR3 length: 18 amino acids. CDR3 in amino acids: CTSSRRLAGDLRTDTQYF. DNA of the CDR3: TGCACCAGCAGCCGGCGACTAGCGGGAGACTTACGCACAGATACGCAGTATTTT.

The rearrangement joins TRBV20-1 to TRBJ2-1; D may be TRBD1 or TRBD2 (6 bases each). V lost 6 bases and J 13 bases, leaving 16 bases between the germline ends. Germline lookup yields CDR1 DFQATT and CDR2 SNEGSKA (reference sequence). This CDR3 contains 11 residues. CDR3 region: CSAGNWGAQFF. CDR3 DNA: TGCAGTGCCGGAAACTGGGGGGCTCAGTTCTTC.

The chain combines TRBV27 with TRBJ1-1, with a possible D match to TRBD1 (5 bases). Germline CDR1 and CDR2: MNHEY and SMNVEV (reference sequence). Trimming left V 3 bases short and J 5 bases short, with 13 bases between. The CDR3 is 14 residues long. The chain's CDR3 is CASSLVAGKTEAFF. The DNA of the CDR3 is TGTGCCAGCAGTTTGGTAGCAGGGAAGACTGAAGCTTTCTTT.

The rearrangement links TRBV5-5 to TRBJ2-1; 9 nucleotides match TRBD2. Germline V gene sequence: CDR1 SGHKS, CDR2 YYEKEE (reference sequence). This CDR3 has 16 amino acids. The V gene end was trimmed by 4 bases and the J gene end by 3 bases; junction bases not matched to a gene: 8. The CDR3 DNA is TGTGCCAGCAGCCCTGGACTAGCGAGGGACTACAATGAGCAGTTCTTC. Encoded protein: CASSPGLARDYNEQFF.

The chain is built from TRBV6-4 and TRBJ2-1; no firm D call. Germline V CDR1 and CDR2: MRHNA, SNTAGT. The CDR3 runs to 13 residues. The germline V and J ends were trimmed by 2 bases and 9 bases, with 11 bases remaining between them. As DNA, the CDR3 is TGTGCCAGCAGTGACCTGTCTCAGACTGAGCAGTTCTTC. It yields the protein CASSDLSQTEQFF.

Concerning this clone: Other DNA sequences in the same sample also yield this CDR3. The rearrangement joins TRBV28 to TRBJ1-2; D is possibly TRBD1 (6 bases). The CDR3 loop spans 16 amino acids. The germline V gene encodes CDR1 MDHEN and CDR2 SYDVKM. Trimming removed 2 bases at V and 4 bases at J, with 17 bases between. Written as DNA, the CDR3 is TGTGCCAGCAGTTTAGGAGGGGGGGGGCTCCTCTATGGCTACACCTTC. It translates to CASSLGGGGLLYGYTF.

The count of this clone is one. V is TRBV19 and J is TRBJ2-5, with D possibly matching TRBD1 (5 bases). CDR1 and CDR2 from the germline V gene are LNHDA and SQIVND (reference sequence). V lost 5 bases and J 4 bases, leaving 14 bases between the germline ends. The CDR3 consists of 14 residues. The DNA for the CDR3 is TGTGCCAGTAGTCGTTTAGGGGCGAGAGAGACCCAGTACTTC. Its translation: CASSRLGARETQYF.

The chain's CDR3 is CASSIVCGEVSYEQYF. CDR3 nucleotide sequence: TGTGCCAGTAGTATAGTCTGTGGGGAGGTTTCCTACGAGCAGTACTTC. The chain combines TRBV19 with TRBJ2-7; maybe TRBD2 (6 bases). The CDR3 totals 16 residues. CDR1 and CDR2 (germline): LNHDA, SQIVND (reference sequence). V was clipped by 1 base and J by 1 base, with 14 bases between them.

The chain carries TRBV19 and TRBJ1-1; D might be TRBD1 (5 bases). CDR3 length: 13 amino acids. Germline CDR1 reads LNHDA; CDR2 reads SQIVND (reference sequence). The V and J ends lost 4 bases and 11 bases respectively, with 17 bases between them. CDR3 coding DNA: TGTGCCAGTAGTACCACAGGCTACACTGGGGCTTTCTTT. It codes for CASSTTGYTGAFF.

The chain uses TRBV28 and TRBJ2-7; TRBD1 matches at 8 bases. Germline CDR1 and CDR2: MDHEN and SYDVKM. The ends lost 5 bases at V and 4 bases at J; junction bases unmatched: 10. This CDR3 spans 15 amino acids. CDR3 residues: CASSKGQGTLYEQYF. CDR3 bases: TGTGCCAGCAGTAAAGGACAGGGAACTCTGTACGAGCAGTACTTC. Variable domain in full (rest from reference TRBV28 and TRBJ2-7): DVKVTQSSRYLVKRTGEKVFLECVQDMDHENMFWYRQDPGLGLRLIYFSYDVKMKEKGDIPEGYSVSREKKERFSLILESASTNQTSMYLCASSKGQGTLYEQYFGPGTRLTVT.

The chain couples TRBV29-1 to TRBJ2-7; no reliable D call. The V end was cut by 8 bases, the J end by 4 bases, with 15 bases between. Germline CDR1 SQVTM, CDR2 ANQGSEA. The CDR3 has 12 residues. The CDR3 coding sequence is TGCAGCCCCCAAGGACGGCAATACGAGCAGTACTTC. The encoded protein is CSPQGRQYEQYF.

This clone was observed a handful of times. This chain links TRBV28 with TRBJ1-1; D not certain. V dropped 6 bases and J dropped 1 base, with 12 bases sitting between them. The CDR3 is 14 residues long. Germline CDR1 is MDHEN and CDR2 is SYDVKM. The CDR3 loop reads CASRVGKKNTEAFF. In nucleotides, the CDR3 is TGTGCCAGCAGGGTCGGCAAGAAGAACACTGAAGCTTTCTTT.

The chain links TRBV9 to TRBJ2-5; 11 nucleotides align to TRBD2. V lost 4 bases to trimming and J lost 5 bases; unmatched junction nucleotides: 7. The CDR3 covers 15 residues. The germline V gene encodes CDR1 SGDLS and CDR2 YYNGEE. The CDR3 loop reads CASSFTSGSWETQYF. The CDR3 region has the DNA TGTGCCAGCAGCTTCACTAGCGGGAGCTGGGAGACCCAGTACTTC.